This TCR beta chain came from a study of blood T cell repertoires in COVID-19. This clone was recorded once. Authors' methods: Reference gene primer amplification in the assay estimated nucleated cell counts. TCRdb's copy holds only in-frame clones and misses some; the assay was immunoSEQ multiplex PCR. Clonal size and the V and J genes are those of that table, whereas D and trimming came from the DNA. The sample gives roughly 150,000 clones, more than 65% of which show up once; approximately 7.1% is in the top ten. Germline CDR1 SNHLY, CDR2 FYNNEI. This CDR3 is 13 amino acids long. V was cut by 6 bases and J by 5 bases, with 10 bases left in between.

The V and J genes are TRBV2 and TRBJ1-4; the D is unclear. The source material was peripheral blood. The clonotype originates from a woman aged 45-59 years in a cohort sampled during active or convalescent COVID-19. As DNA, the CDR3 is TGTGCCAGCAGGGAGGGTTGGAATGAAAAACTGTTTTTT. This encodes CASREGWNEKLFF.